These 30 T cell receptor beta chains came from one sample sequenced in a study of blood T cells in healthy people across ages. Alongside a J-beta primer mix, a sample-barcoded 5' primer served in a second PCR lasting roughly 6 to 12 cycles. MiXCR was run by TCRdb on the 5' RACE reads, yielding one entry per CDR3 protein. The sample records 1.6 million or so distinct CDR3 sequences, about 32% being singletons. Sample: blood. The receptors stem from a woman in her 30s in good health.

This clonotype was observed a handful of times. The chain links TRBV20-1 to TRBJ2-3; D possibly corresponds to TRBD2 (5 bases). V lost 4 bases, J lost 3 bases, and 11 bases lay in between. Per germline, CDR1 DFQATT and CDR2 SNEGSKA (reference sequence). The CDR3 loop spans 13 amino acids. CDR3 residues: CSATGVRTDTQYF. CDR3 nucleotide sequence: TGCAGTGCTACCGGGGTGAGGACAGATACGCAGTATTTT.

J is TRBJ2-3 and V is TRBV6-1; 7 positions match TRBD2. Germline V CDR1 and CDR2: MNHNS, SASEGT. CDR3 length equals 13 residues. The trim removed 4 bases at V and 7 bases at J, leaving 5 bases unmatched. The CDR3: CASSAGTINTQYF. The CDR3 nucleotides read TGTGCCAGCAGTGCCGGGACTATAAATACGCAGTATTTT.

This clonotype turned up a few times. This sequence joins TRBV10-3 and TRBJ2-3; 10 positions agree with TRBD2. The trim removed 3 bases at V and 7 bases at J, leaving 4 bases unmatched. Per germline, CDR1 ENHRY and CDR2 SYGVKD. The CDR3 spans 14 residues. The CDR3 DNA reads TGTGCCATCAGTGAATCTAGCGGGAGCAATACGCAGTATTTT. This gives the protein CAISESSGSNTQYF.

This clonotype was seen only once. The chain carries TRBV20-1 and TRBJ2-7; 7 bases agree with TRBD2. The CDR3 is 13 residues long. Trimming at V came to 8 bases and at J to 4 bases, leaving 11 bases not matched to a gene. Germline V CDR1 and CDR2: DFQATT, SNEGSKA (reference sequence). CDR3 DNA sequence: TGCAGTCACACTCCGGGACTATCATACGAGCAGTACTTC. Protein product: CSHTPGLSYEQYF.

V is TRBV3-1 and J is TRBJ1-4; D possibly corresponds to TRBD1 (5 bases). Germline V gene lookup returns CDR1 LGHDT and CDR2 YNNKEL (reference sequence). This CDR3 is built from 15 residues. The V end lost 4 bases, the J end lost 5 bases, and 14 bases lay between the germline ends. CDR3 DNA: TGTGCCAGCAGCCCTCCAGGGAGAGAGAATGAAAAACTGTTTTTT. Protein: CASSPPGRENEKLFF.

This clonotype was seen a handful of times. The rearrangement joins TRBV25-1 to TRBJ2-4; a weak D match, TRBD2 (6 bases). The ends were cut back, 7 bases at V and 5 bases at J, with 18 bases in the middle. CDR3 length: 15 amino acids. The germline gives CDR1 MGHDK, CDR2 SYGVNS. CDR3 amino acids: CASTGVGGAENIQYF. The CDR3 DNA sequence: TGTGCCAGCACCGGAGTAGGAGGGGCGGAAAACATTCAGTACTTC.

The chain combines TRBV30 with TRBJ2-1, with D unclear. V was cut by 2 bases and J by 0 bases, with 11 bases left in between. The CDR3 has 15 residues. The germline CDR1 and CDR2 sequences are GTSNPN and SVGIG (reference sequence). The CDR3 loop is CAWSRPASSYNEQFF. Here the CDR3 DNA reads TGTGCCTGGAGTCGACCCGCGAGCTCCTACAATGAGCAGTTCTTC.

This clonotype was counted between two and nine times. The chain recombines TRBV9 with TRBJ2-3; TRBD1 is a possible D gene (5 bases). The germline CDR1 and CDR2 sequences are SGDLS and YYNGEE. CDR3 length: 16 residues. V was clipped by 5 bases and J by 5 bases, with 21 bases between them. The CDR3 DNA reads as TGTGCCAGCAGTCCCCATGGGGCGGTCTGGGGAGATACGCAGTATTTT. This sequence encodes CASSPHGAVWGDTQYF.

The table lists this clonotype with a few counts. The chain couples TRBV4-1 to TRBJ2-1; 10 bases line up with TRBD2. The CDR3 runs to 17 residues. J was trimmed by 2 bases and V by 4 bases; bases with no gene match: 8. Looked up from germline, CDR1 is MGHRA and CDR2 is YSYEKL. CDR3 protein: CASSPTPSGSAYNEQFF. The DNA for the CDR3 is TGCGCCAGCAGCCCCACACCTAGCGGGAGCGCCTACAATGAGCAGTTCTTC.

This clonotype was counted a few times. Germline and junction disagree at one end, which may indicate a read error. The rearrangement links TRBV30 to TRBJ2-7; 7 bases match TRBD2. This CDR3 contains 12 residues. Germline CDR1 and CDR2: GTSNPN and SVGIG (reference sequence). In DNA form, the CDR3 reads TGTGCCGGGAGGGGCAGGGCGGGGGAGCAGTACTTC. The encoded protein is CAGRGRAGEQYF.

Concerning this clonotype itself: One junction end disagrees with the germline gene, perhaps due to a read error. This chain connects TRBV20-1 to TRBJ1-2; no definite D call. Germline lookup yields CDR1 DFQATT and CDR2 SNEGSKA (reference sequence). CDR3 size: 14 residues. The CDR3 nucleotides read TGCAGTACTAGCTGGCTTCTTCTTAACTATGGCTACACCTTC. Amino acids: CSTSWLLLNYGYTF.

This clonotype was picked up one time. The DNA for the CDR3 is TGTGCTAGTGGTTTGATAGGGGTAGATGGCTACACCTTC. Translating it yields CASGLIGVDGYTF. V is TRBV12-5 and J is TRBJ1-2; maybe TRBD1 (5 bases). This CDR3 is 13 amino acids long. CDR1 is LGHNT and CDR2 is FRNRAP in the germline V gene. V lost 2 bases and J 6 bases, leaving 10 bases between the germline ends.

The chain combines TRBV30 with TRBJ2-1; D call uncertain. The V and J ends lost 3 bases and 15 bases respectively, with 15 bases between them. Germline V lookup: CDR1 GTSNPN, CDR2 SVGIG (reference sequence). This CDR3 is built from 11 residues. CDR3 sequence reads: CAWRGRSKGFF. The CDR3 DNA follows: TGTGCCTGGAGGGGTAGGAGTAAGGGGTTCTTC. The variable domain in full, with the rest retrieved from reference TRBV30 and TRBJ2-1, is SQTIHQWPATLVQPVGSPLSLECTVEGTSNPNLYWYRQAAGRGLQLLFYSVGIGQISSEVPQNLSASRPQDRQFILSSKKLLLSDSGFYLCAWRGRSKGFFGPGTRLTVL.

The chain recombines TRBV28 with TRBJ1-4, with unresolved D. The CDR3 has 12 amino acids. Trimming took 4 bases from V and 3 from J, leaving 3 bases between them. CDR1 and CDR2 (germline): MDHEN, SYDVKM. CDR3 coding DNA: TGTGCCAGCAGTTCCCCTAATGAAAAACTGTTTTTT. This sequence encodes CASSSPNEKLFF.

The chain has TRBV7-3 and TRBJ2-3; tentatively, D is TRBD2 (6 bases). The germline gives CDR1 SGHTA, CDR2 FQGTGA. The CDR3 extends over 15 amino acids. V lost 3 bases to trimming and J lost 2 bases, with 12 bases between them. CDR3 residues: CASSFRRGPTDTQYF. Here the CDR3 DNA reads TGTGCCAGCAGCTTCAGGCGGGGACCCACAGATACGCAGTATTTT.

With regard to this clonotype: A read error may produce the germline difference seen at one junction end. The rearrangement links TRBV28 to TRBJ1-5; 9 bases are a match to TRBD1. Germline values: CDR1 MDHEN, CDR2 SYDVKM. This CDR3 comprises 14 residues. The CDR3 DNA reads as TGTGCCGGCAGTTTACCGGACAGGGGTCAGCCCCAGCATTTT. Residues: CAGSLPDRGQPQHF.

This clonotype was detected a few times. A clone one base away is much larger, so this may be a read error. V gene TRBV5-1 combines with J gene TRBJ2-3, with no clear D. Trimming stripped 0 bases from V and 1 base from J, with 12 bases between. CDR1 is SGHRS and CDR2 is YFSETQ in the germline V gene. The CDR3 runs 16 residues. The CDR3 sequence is CASSLDPSYGTDTQYF. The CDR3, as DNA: TGCGCCAGCAGCTTGGACCCAAGCTACGGCACAGATACGCAGTATTTT.

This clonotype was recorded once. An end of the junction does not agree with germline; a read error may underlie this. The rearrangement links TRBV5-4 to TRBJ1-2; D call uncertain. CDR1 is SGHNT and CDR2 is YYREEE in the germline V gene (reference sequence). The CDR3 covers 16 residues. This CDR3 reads CASSLARVGLQDGYTF. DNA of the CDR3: TGTGCCAGTAGCTTGGCAAGGGTGGGTCTTCAAGATGGCTACACCTTC.

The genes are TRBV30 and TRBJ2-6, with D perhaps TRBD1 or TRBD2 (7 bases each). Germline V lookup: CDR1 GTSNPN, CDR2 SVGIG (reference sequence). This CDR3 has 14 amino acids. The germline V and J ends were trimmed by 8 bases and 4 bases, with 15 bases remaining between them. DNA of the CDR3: TGTGCCCGGGGAGGGGGCTCAGGGGCCAACGTCCTGACTTTC. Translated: CARGGGSGANVLTF.

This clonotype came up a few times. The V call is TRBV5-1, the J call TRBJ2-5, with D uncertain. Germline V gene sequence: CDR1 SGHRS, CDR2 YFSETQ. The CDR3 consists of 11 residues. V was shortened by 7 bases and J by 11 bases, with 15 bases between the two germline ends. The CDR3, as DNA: TGCGCCAGCGGACGGATCAATGAGCAGTACTTC. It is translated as CASGRINEQYF.

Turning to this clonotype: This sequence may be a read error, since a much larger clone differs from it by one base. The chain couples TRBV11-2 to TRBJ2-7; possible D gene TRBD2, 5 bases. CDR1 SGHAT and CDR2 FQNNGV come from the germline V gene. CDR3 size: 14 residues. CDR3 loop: CASSLGPGYYEHYF. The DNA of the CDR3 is TGTGCCAGCAGCTTAGGTCCGGGGTACTACGAGCACTACTTC.

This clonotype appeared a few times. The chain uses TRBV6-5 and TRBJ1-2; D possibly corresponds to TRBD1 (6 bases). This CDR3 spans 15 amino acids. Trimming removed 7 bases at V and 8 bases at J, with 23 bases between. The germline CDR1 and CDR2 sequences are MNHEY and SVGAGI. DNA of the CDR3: TGTGCCAGCACCAAGGGAGGTGGGGGGCGCCGGGGCTACACCTTC. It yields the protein CASTKGGGGRRGYTF.

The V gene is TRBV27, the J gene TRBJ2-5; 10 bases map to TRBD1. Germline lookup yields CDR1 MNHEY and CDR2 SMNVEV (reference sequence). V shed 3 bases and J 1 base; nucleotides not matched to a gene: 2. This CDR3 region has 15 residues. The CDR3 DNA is TGTGCCAGCAGTTTCGGGACAGGGGTCCAAGAGACCCAGTACTTC. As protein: CASSFGTGVQETQYF.

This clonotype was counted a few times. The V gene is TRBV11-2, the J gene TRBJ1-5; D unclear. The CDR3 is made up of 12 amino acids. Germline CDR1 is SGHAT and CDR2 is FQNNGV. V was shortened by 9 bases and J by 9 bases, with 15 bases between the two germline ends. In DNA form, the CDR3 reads TGTGCCAGGCGAAATCGGGGTCGGCCCCAGCATTTT. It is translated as CARRNRGRPQHF.

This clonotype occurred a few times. For the CDR3, the DNA is TGCGCCAGCAGCCACCCCCCGGACAAGGCTAATGAAAAACTGTTTTTT. It specifies CASSHPPDKANEKLFF. V and J are TRBV4-1 and TRBJ1-4, with TRBD1 as a possible D gene (5 bases). CDR1 is MGHRA, CDR2 YSYEKL, per germline. V lost 3 bases and J lost 3, with 14 bases in between. The CDR3 runs 16 residues.

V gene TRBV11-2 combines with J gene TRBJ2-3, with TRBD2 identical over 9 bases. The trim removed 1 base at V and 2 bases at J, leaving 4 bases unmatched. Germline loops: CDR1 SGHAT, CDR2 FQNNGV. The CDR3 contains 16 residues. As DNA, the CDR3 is TGTGCCAGCAGCTTAGGACTAGCGGACATCACAGATACGCAGTATTTT. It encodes CASSLGLADITDTQYF.

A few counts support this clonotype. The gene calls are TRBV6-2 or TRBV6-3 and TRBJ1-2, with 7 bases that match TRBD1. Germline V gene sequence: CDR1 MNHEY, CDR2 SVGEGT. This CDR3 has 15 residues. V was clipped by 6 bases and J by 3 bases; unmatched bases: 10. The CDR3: CASRRDSLSHYGYTF. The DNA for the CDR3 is TGTGCCAGCAGGCGGGACAGCCTAAGCCACTATGGCTACACCTTC.

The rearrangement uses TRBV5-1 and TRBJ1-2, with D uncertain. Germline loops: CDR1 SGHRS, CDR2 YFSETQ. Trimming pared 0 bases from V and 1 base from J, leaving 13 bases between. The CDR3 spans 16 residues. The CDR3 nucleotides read TGCGCCAGCAGCTTGGCCGACACCGCCTTTAACTATGGCTACACCTTC. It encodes CASSLADTAFNYGYTF.

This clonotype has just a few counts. As DNA, the CDR3 is TGTGCCAGCAGCCAGCCTAGCATCTCTAGTAGGGAGCAGTACTTC. Translating gives CASSQPSISSREQYF. This chain connects TRBV3-1 to TRBJ2-7; D perhaps matches TRBD2 (5 bases). The length of the CDR3 is 15 residues. CDR1 is LGHDT and CDR2 is YNNKEL in the germline V gene (reference sequence). V shed 3 bases and J shed 7 bases, with 19 bases lying between them.

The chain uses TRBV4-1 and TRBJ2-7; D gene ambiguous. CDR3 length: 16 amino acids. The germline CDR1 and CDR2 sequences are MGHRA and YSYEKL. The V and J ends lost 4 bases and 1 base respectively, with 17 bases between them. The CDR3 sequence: CASSRDPLKGSYEQYF. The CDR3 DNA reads TGCGCCAGCAGCCGAGACCCACTTAAGGGATCCTACGAGCAGTACTTC.